Shown below are 9 T cell receptor beta chains from a single sample sequenced in a study of identical twins. A single record per CDR3 protein comes from TCRdb applying MiXCR to the 5' RACE reads. Among 450,000 to 650,000 distinct CDR3 sequences listed, more than 9% were seen once. Separately, the same data were catalogued under a study of yellow fever vaccine responses in identical twins.

Specimen: PBMCs. These receptors were obtained from a woman aged 18-29 years in good health.

This clonotype was found many times. The rearrangement uses TRBV12-3 or TRBV12-4 and TRBJ2-5; D tentatively reads TRBD1 or TRBD2 (6 bases each). CDR3 size: 13 residues. V gave up 8 bases and J gave up 4 bases, with 14 bases separating them. In DNA form, the CDR3 reads TGTGCCAGCGGCGTTAAGGGGGGAGAGACCCAGTACTTC. It translates to CASGVKGGETQYF.

Notes on this clonotype: The junction departs from the called germline gene at one end, perhaps through a read error. The rearrangement uses TRBV5-1 and TRBJ2-1, with D possibly matching TRBD2 (5 bases). Looked up from germline, CDR1 is SGHRS and CDR2 is YFSETQ. The CDR3 extends over 13 amino acids. The CDR3 DNA reads TGCGCCAACAGCCCCGGGATTTACAATGAGCAGTTCTTC. Translation gives CANSPGIYNEQFF.

The V call is TRBV7-9, the J call TRBJ2-1; perhaps TRBD2 as D (6 bases). The CDR3 totals 16 residues. V dropped 1 base and J dropped 3 bases, with 13 bases sitting between them. CDR1 and CDR2 (germline): SEHNR, FQNEAQ (reference sequence). The CDR3 loop is CASSLVGTRFYNEQFF. CDR3 coding DNA: TGTGCCAGCAGCTTAGTGGGGACTCGTTTCTACAATGAGCAGTTCTTC.

This clonotype was counted a few times. The chain uses TRBV14 and TRBJ1-2, with 8 bases lining up with TRBD1. The CDR3 length is 16 residues. V lost 5 bases to trimming and J lost 3 bases; unmatched junction nucleotides: 11. The V gene's germline CDR1 is SGHDN and CDR2 FVKESK. CDR3 bases: TGTGCCAGCAGCATCAGGACAGGGCGGTTGGACTATGGCTACACCTTC. Translated: CASSIRTGRLDYGYTF. Full variable domain (missing parts from reference TRBV14 and TRBJ1-2): EAGVTQFPSHSVIEKGQTVTLRCDPISGHDNLYWYRRVMGKEIKFLLHFVKESKQDESGMPNNRFLAERTGGTYSTLKVQPAELEDSGVYFCASSIRTGRLDYGYTFGSGTRLTVV.

This clonotype was detected many times. The chain recombines TRBV28 with TRBJ2-7; D gene uncertain. In germline, CDR1 is MDHEN, CDR2 SYDVKM. Trimming stripped 3 bases from V and 3 bases from J, with 15 bases between. The CDR3 loop spans 15 amino acids. In DNA form, the CDR3 reads TGTGCCAGCAGTTTTGGGCAGTTGGGTAGCTACGAGCAGTACTTC. Translating gives CASSFGQLGSYEQYF. The entire variable domain, with the rest obtained from reference TRBV28 and TRBJ2-7, is as follows: DVKVTQSSRYLVKRTGEKVFLECVQDMDHENMFWYRQDPGLGLRLIYFSYDVKMKEKGDIPEGYSVSREKKERFSLILESASTNQTSMYLCASSFGQLGSYEQYFGPGTRLTVT.

This clonotype was seen ten or more times. This rearrangement joins TRBV25-1 to TRBJ2-1, with D maybe TRBD1 (5 bases). Germline V gene data show CDR1 as MGHDK and CDR2 as SYGVNS. The CDR3 has 15 residues. The germline V and J ends were trimmed by 7 bases and 0 bases, with 13 bases remaining between them. The CDR3 DNA reads TGTGCCAGCACCAGCGACAGTCCCTCCTACAATGAGCAGTTCTTC. It is translated as CASTSDSPSYNEQFF.

This clonotype has a count of ten or more. The rearrangement links TRBV7-6 to TRBJ1-1; the D gene is possibly TRBD1 (6 bases). Germline values: CDR1 SGHVS, CDR2 FNYEAQ. This CDR3 is built from 13 residues. Trimming cost V 4 bases and J 9 bases, with 15 bases left between them. The CDR3 DNA sequence: TGTGCCAGCAGCTCTTATGAGGACAGCAAAGCTTTCTTT. Translated, it gives CASSSYEDSKAFF.

J is TRBJ2-1 and V is TRBV18; 7 nucleotides line up with TRBD1. The germline gives CDR1 KGHSH, CDR2 LQKENI. CDR3 length: 14 residues. With 6 bases clipped from V and 1 base from J, the junction kept 3 bases outside the gene matches. The CDR3 DNA follows: TGTGCCAGCTCCGGACAGGAGTCCTACAATGAGCAGTTCTTC. It translates to CASSGQESYNEQFF.

There are a few counts of this clonotype. The V call is TRBV12-3 or TRBV12-4, the J call TRBJ2-5; the D is unclear. The V gene lost 3 bases and the J gene lost 4 bases, with 12 bases spanning the gap. The CDR3 covers 14 residues. In DNA form, the CDR3 reads TGTGCCAGCAGTTTCACGCTAGTTGGAGAGACCCAGTACTTC. Protein product: CASSFTLVGETQYF.